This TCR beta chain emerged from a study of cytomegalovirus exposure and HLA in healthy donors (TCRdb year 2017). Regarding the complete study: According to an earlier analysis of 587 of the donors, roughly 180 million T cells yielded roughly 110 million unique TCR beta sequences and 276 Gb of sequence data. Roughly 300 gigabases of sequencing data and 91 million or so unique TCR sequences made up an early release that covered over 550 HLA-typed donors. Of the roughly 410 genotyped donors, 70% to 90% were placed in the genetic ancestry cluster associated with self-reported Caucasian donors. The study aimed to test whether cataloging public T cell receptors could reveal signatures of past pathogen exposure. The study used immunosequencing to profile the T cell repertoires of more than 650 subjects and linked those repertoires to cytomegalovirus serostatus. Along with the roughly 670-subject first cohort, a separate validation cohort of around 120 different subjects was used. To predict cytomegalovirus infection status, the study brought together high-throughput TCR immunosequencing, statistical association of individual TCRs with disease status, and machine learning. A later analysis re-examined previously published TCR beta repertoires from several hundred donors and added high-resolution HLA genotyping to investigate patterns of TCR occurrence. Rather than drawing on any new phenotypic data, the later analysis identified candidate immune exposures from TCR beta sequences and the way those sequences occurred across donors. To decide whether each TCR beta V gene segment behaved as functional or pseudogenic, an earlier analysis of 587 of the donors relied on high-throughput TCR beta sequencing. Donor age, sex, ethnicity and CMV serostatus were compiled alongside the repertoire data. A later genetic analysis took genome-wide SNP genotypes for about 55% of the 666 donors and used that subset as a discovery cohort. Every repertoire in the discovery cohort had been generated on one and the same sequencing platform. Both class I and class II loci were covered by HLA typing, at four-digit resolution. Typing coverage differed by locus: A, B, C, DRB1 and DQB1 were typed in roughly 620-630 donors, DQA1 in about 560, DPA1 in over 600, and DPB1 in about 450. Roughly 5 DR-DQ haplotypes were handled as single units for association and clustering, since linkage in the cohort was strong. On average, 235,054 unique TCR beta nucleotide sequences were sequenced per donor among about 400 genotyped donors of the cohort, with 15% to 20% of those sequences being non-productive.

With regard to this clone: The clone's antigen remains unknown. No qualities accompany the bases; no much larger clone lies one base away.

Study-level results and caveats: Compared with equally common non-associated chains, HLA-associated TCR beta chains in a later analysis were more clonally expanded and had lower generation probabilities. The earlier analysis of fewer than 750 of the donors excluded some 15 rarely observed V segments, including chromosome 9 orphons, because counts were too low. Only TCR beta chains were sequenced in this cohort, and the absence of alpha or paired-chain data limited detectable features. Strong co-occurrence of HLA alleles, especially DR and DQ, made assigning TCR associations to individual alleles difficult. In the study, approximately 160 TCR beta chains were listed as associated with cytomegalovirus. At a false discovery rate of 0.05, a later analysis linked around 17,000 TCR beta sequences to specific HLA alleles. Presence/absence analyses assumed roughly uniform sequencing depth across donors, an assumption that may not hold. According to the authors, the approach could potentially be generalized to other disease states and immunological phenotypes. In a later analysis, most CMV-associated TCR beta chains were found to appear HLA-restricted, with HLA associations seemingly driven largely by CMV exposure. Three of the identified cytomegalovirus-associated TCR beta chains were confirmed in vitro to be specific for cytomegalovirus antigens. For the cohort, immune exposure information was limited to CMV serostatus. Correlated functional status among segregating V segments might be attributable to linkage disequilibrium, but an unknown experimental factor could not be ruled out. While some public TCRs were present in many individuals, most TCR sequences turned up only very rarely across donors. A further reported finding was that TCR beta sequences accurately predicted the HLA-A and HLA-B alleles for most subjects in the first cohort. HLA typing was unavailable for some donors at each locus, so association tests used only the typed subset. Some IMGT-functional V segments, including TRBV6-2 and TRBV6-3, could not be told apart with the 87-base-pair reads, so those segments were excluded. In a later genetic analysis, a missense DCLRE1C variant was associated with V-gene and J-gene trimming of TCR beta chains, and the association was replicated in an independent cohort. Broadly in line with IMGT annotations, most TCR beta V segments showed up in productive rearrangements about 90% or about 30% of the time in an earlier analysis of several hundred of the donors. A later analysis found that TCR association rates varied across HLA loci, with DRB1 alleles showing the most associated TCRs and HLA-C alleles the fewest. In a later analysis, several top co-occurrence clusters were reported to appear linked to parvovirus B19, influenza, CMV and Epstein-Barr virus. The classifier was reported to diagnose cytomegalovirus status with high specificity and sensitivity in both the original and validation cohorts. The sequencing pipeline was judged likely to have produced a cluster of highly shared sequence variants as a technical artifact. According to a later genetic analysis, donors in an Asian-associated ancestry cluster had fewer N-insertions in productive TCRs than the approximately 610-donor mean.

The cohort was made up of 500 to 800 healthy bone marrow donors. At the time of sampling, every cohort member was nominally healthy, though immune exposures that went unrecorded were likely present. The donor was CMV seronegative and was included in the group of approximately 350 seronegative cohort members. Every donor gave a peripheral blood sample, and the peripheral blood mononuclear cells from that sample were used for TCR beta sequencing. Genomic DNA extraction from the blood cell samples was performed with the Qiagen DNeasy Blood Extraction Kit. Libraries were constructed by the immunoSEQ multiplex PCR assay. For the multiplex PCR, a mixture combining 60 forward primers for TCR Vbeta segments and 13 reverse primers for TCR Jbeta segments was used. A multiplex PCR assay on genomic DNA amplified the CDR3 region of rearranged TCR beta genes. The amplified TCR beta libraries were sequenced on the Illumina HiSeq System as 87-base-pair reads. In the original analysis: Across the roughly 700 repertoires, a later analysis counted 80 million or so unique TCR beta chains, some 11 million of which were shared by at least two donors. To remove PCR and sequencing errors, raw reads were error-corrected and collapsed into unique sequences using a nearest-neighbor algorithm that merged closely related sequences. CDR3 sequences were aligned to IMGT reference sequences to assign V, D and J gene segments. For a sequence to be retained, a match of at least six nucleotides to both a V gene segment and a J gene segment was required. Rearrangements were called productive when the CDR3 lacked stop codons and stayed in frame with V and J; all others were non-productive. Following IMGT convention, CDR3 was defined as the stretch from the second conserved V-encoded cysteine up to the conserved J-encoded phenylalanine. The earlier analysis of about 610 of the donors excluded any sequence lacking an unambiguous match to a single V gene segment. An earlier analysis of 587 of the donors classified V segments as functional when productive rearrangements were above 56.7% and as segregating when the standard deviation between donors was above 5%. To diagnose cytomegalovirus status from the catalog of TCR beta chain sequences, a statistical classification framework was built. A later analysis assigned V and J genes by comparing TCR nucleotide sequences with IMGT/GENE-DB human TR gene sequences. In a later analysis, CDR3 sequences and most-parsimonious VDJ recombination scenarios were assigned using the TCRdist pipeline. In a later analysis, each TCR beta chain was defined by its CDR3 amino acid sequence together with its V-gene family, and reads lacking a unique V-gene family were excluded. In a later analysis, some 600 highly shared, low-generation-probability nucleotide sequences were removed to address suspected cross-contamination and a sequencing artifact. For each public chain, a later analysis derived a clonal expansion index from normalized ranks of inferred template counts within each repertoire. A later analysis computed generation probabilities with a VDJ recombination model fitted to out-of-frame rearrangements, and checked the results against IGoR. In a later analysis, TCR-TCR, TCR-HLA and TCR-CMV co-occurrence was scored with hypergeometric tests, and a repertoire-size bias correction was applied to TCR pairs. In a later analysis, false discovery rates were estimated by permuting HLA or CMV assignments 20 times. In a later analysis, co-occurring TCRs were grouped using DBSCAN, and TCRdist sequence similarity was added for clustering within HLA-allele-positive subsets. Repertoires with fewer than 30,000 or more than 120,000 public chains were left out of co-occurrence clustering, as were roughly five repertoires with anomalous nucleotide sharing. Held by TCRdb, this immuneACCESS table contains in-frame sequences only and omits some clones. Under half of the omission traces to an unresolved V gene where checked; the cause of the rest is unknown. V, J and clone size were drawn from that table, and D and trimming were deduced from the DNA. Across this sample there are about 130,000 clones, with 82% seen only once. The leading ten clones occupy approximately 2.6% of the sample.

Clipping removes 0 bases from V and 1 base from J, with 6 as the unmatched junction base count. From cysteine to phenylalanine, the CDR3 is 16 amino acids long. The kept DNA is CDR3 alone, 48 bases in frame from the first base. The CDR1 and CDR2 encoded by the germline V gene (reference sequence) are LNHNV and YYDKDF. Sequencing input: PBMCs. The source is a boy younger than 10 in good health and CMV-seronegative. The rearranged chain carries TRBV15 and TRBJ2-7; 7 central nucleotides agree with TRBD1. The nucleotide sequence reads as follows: TGTGCCACCAGCAGAGATTCAGGGGGTAGGTCCTACGAGCAGTACTTC. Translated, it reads CATSRDSGGRSYEQYF.